Below are 32 T cell receptor beta chains sequenced from a single sample in a study of T cells after yellow fever vaccination. TCRdb re-analysed the 5' RACE reads in MiXCR, keeping a single row per CDR3 protein. The sample shows about 310,000 distinct CDR3 sequences, more than 3% of them seen only once. Sequenced here: PBMCs, sampled on the day of the yellow fever booster vaccination. These receptors were collected from a man in his late teens or twenties who received the YFV17D yellow fever vaccine.

The chain is built from TRBV5-5 and TRBJ1-2, with a weak D call TRBD1 (5 bases). The CDR3 length is 13 residues. Germline V gene lookup returns CDR1 SGHKS and CDR2 YYEKEE (reference sequence). Trimming removed 4 bases from V and 8 bases from J, with 15 bases in between. The CDR3 DNA reads as TGTGCCAGCAGCCTGCAGCTCCAGGGAGGCTACACCTTC. It specifies CASSLQLQGGYTF.

In this sample, this clonotype turned up a few times. The rearrangement joins TRBV29-1 to TRBJ1-2, with D perhaps TRBD1 (5 bases). Germline V gene sequence: CDR1 SQVTM, CDR2 ANQGSEA. The CDR3 extends over 13 amino acids. V was cut by 7 bases and J by 8 bases, with 20 bases left in between. CDR3 loop: CSDRTRGIEGYTF. In nucleotides, the CDR3 is TGCAGCGACAGAACTCGGGGGATAGAGGGCTACACCTTC.

This clonotype has more than one count but fewer than ten. The V call is TRBV5-1, the J call TRBJ2-3; 7 bases align to TRBD2. This CDR3 has 16 amino acids. Germline V gene lookup returns CDR1 SGHRS and CDR2 YFSETQ. V trimming: 2 bases; J trimming: 3 bases; junction bases outside the gene matches: 9. The CDR3 loop reads CASSFTSAGRTDTQYF. For the CDR3, the DNA is TGCGCCAGCAGCTTTACTAGCGCGGGACGTACAGATACGCAGTATTTT.

The rearrangement joins TRBV24-1 to TRBJ1-2; no clear D gene. The V gene's germline CDR1 is KGHDR and CDR2 SFDVKD. CDR3 length: 13 amino acids. Trimming removed 4 bases from V and 6 bases from J, with 11 bases in between. CDR3 amino acids: CATSDPYTDGYTF. CDR3 bases: TGTGCCACCAGTGACCCCTATACGGATGGCTACACCTTC.

This clonotype appeared many times. The chain employs TRBV19 and TRBJ2-5; possible D gene TRBD2, 6 bases. This CDR3 comprises 14 residues. Germline V gives CDR1 LNHDA, CDR2 SQIVND (reference sequence). The germline V and J ends were trimmed by 5 bases and 1 base, with 11 bases remaining between them. In DNA form, the CDR3 reads TGTGCCAGTAGTCGACGGGACTCCCAAGAGACCCAGTACTTC. Its protein product is CASSRRDSQETQYF.

This clonotype has just a few counts. The J gene is TRBJ2-3, the V gene TRBV3-1; D may be TRBD1 (6 bases). CDR1 and CDR2 from the germline V gene are LGHDT and YNNKEL (reference sequence). The CDR3 is 14 residues long. V was trimmed by 0 bases and J by 3 bases, leaving 7 bases between them. The CDR3 DNA reads TGTGCCAGCAGCCAAGAGGGGGCAACAGATACGCAGTATTTT. Encoded protein: CASSQEGATDTQYF.

This clonotype was observed many times. The rearrangement links TRBV7-9 to TRBJ1-1; weak D call: TRBD1 (6 bases). V lost 5 bases, J lost 9 bases, and 13 bases lay in between. Germline V gene sequence: CDR1 SEHNR, CDR2 FQNEAQ (reference sequence). This CDR3 has 12 residues. The CDR3 spells CASSPTGYQAFF. CDR3 DNA: TGTGCCAGCAGCCCAACAGGGTATCAAGCTTTCTTT.

There are many counts of this clonotype. V is TRBV5-4 and J is TRBJ1-2, with a possible D match to TRBD1 (5 bases). The ends were cut back, 4 bases at V and 5 bases at J, with 12 bases in the middle. The CDR3 spans 13 residues. Looked up from germline, CDR1 is SGHNT and CDR2 is YYREEE (reference sequence). The CDR3 bases are TGTGCCAGCAGCCTCCCGGGACCTTATGGCTACACCTTC. The encoded protein is CASSLPGPYGYTF.

The CDR3 is CASSQPTDNEQYF. CDR3 nucleotides: TGTGCCAGCAGCCAACCTACAGACAACGAGCAGTACTTC. The chain joins TRBV7-9 to TRBJ2-7; D unclear. Trimming shortened V by 5 bases and J by 5 bases, and 13 bases separated the two germline ends. The CDR3 totals 13 residues. Germline V gene lookup returns CDR1 SEHNR and CDR2 FQNEAQ (reference sequence).

This clonotype was detected many times. The CDR3 nucleotides are TGTGCCAGCAGCCCCGGGGGGGCCTATAATTCACCCCTCCACTTT. It yields the protein CASSPGGAYNSPLHF. The J gene is TRBJ1-6, the V gene TRBV12-3 or TRBV12-4; possible D gene TRBD1, 5 bases. V dropped 6 bases and J dropped 2 bases, with 11 bases sitting between them. The CDR3 spans 15 residues.

This clonotype has a handful of counts. J is TRBJ2-5 and V is TRBV6-2 or TRBV6-3; TRBD2 aligns across 7 bases. Looked up from germline, CDR1 is MNHEY and CDR2 is SVGEGT. The CDR3 runs to 13 residues. J was trimmed by 3 bases and V by 6 bases; bases with no gene match: 4. CDR3 DNA: TGTGCCAGCAGAGTCCGGGGGGAAGAGACCCAGTACTTC. Encoded protein: CASRVRGEETQYF.

This clonotype was counted at least ten times. The chain employs TRBV7-2 and TRBJ2-2; TRBD2 aligns across 8 bases. The junction had 9 bases not matched to a gene; V was cut back by 3 bases and J by 6 bases. The CDR3 sequence is 16 residues long. Germline lookup yields CDR1 SGHTA and CDR2 FQGNSA. CDR3 in amino acids: CASSFFGGLDAGELFF. CDR3 nucleotide sequence: TGTGCCAGCAGCTTTTTTGGGGGACTAGATGCCGGGGAGCTGTTTTTT.

This rearrangement joins TRBV7-2 to TRBJ1-2; no clear D. The V and J ends lost 2 bases and 6 bases respectively, with 7 bases between them. The CDR3 totals 12 residues. Germline V gives CDR1 SGHTA, CDR2 FQGNSA. The CDR3 sequence is CASSLLSHGYTF. Written as DNA, the CDR3 is TGTGCCAGCAGCTTATTAAGCCATGGCTACACCTTC.

The rearrangement joins TRBV7-2 to TRBJ1-1; 7 bases are a match to TRBD1. Germline CDR1 and CDR2: SGHTA and FQGNSA. CDR3 length: 14 amino acids. V was clipped by 5 bases and J by 4 bases; unmatched bases: 7. In DNA form, the CDR3 reads TGTGCCAGCAGCCAACAGGGGAGGCTCACTGAAGCTTTCTTT. This codes for CASSQQGRLTEAFF. Complete variable domain (other parts from reference TRBV7-2 and TRBJ1-1): GAGVSQSPSNKVTEKGKDVELRCDPISGHTALYWYRQSLGQGLEFLIYFQGNSAPDKSGLPSDRFSAERTGGSVSTLTIQRTQQEDSAVYLCASSQQGRLTEAFFGQGTRLTVV.

This clonotype was observed at least ten times. The chain has TRBV9 and TRBJ2-3; tentatively, D is TRBD1 (5 bases). Germline CDR1 reads SGDLS; CDR2 reads YYNGEE. The CDR3 is made up of 15 amino acids. V dropped 0 bases and J dropped 4 bases, with 12 bases sitting between them. This chain's CDR3 is CASSVGGRYPDTQYF. In nucleotides, the CDR3 is TGTGCCAGCAGCGTAGGGGGCAGGTACCCAGATACGCAGTATTTT.

This clonotype was observed a few times. This rearrangement joins TRBV6-1 to TRBJ2-6, with D hard to call. The CDR3 has 14 amino acids. Trimming shortened V by 8 bases and J by 0 bases, and 8 bases separated the two germline ends. Per the germline V gene, CDR1 is MNHNS and CDR2 is SASEGT. The CDR3 sequence: CASRDGSGANVLTF. CDR3 nucleotide sequence: TGTGCCAGCCGAGACGGCTCTGGGGCCAACGTCCTGACTTTC.

This chain links TRBV4-1 with TRBJ1-6; maybe TRBD1 (6 bases). The V end lost 0 bases, the J end lost 6 bases, and 15 bases lay between the germline ends. Germline V gene data show CDR1 as MGHRA and CDR2 as YSYEKL. The CDR3 length is 17 residues. The CDR3 region has the DNA TGCGCCAGCAGCCAAGATGTGCGGGACATCCCTAATTCACCCCTCCACTTT. This encodes CASSQDVRDIPNSPLHF.

This clonotype occurred many times. V and J are TRBV7-2 and TRBJ2-3, with a possible D match to TRBD2 (5 bases). V was trimmed by 0 bases and J by 4 bases, leaving 5 bases between them. The CDR3 is 13 residues long. The germline V gene encodes CDR1 SGHTA and CDR2 FQGNSA. CDR3: CASSLARADTQYF. For the CDR3, the DNA is TGTGCCAGCAGCTTAGCGCGGGCAGATACGCAGTATTTT.

This clonotype was recorded at least ten times. The J gene is TRBJ2-3, the V gene TRBV7-9; 9 bases map to TRBD1. J was trimmed by 4 bases and V by 1 base; bases with no gene match: 6. The length of the CDR3 is 16 residues. Per germline, CDR1 SEHNR and CDR2 FQNEAQ (reference sequence). The CDR3 protein is CASSLVGQGNADTQYF. Here the CDR3 DNA reads TGTGCCAGCAGCTTAGTTGGACAGGGGAACGCAGATACGCAGTATTTT.

This clonotype showed up many times. This chain uses TRBV9 with TRBJ1-2; D is undetermined. The CDR3 is made up of 16 amino acids. Germline assignment: CDR1 SGDLS and CDR2 YYNGEE. With 2 bases removed from V and 8 bases from J, the gap between germline ends came to 22 bases. The CDR3 spells CASSVSPRWPSRGYTF. In DNA, the CDR3 is TGTGCCAGCAGCGTCAGCCCCAGGTGGCCGTCTAGAGGCTACACCTTC.

This clonotype turned up a few times. The chain recombines TRBV7-8 with TRBJ1-2, with 7 bases identical to TRBD1. CDR3 length: 15 amino acids. V trimming: 3 bases; J trimming: 4 bases; junction bases outside the gene matches: 8. The germline V gene has CDR1 SGHVS and CDR2 FQNEAQ. The CDR3 here is CASSLYPGTVYGYTF. The CDR3 DNA is TGTGCCAGCAGCTTGTATCCCGGGACAGTCTATGGCTACACCTTC.

This clonotype was found many times. CDR3 nucleotides: TGTGCCAGCAGGACAGGGGGGGCCGAGCAGTACTTC. This gives the protein CASRTGGAEQYF. The chain employs TRBV27 and TRBJ2-7, with 9 bases that match TRBD1. This CDR3 spans 12 amino acids. V lost 6 bases, J lost 6 bases, and 3 bases stayed unmatched. In germline, CDR1 is MNHEY, CDR2 SMNVEV (reference sequence).

J is TRBJ2-1 and V is TRBV12-3 or TRBV12-4; D perhaps matches TRBD1 (6 bases). The CDR3 runs to 17 residues. Trimming took off 5 bases at V and 1 base at J, with 18 bases between the two ends. The CDR3 region has the DNA TGTGCCAGCAGTCCGGTGACAGGCTACCTTTCCTACAATGAGCAGTTCTTC. It yields the protein CASSPVTGYLSYNEQFF.

This clonotype occurred a few times. The chain joins TRBV7-9 to TRBJ1-1; tentatively, D is TRBD1 (5 bases). The CDR3 sequence is 14 residues long. V lost 3 bases to trimming and J lost 4 bases, with 12 bases between them. CDR1 SEHNR and CDR2 FQNEAQ come from the germline V gene (reference sequence). CDR3 amino acids: CASSLPGGATEAFF. The CDR3 nucleotides are TGTGCCAGCAGCTTGCCTGGAGGGGCCACTGAAGCTTTCTTT.

The chain recombines TRBV7-2 with TRBJ1-1; D unresolved. CDR3 length: 14 residues. The V gene's germline CDR1 is SGHTA and CDR2 FQGNSA. V shed 3 bases and J shed 5 bases, with 13 bases lying between them. As DNA, the CDR3 is TGTGCCAGCAGCTTTGGTAGTCGCCCAACTGAAGCTTTCTTT. It specifies CASSFGSRPTEAFF.

The chain recombines TRBV5-4 with TRBJ2-3; 9 positions agree with TRBD2. Trimming removed 4 bases from V and 2 bases from J; junction bases left unmatched: 2. CDR3 size: 14 residues. CDR1 SGHNT and CDR2 YYREEE come from the germline V gene (reference sequence). The CDR3 loop reads CASSSGGTTDTQYF. The CDR3 DNA is TGTGCCAGCAGCAGCGGGGGGACCACAGATACGCAGTATTTT.

In this sample, this clonotype turned up a few times. This chain connects TRBV4-2 to TRBJ2-1, with a possible D match to TRBD2 (5 bases). In germline, CDR1 is LGHNA, CDR2 YNFKEQ. The CDR3 runs 12 residues. With 5 bases removed from V and 7 bases from J, the gap between germline ends came to 9 bases. The chain's CDR3 is CASSTLANEQFF. Here the CDR3 DNA reads TGTGCCAGCAGCACGTTAGCGAATGAGCAGTTCTTC.

The chain combines TRBV29-1 with TRBJ2-2; 8 bases are shared with TRBD1. V lost 8 bases and J lost 7; bases outside the gene matches: 9. CDR1 SQVTM and CDR2 ANQGSEA come from the germline V gene. This CDR3 is built from 13 residues. CDR3 nucleotide sequence: TGCAGCACCATCCAGGGGGCCGGCGGGGAGCTGTTTTTT. Its protein product is CSTIQGAGGELFF.

This clonotype has just a few counts. V usage is TRBV5-1 and J usage is TRBJ2-1; 8 bases are shared with TRBD2. The V gene's germline CDR1 is SGHRS and CDR2 YFSETQ. The CDR3 runs to 16 residues. After removal of 3 bases from V and 4 bases from J, the junction contained 9 bases not matched to a gene. The CDR3 sequence is CASSSNREGDYNEQFF. In DNA, the CDR3 is TGCGCCAGCAGCTCCAACCGGGAGGGGGATTACAATGAGCAGTTCTTC.

This clonotype was detected only a few times. The V and J genes are TRBV12-3 or TRBV12-4 and TRBJ2-2, with D unresolved. This CDR3 has 16 residues. The ends were cut back, 1 base at V and 1 base at J, with 10 bases in the middle. CDR3 amino acids: CASSLGYSLNTGELFF. In nucleotides, the CDR3 is TGTGCCAGCAGTTTAGGGTACAGCTTGAACACCGGGGAGCTGTTTTTT.

A few counts support this clonotype. This chain connects TRBV28 to TRBJ1-2; D is possibly TRBD1 (5 bases). V shed 3 bases and J shed 7 bases, with 9 bases lying between them. The CDR3 is 12 amino acids. Looked up from germline, CDR1 is MDHEN and CDR2 is SYDVKM. This CDR3 reads CASSFLQAGYTF. CDR3 sequence (DNA): TGTGCCAGCAGTTTTCTACAGGCTGGCTACACCTTC.

The genes are TRBV18 and TRBJ2-5; the D gene is possibly TRBD1 (5 bases). V lost 3 bases to trimming and J lost 7 bases, with 15 bases between them. The CDR3 is 14 residues long. Germline CDR1 reads KGHSH; CDR2 reads LQKENI. In DNA, the CDR3 is TGTGCCAGCTCACCGGGGCAGGATGAGGTGACCCAGTACTTC. Translation gives CASSPGQDEVTQYF.